This T cell receptor beta chain was sequenced during a study of T cells in Graves' hyperthyroidism and ophthalmopathy. General study results and limits: The blood repertoire included most of the expanded thyroid clonotypes above 0.001.

It was RNA transcripts that yielded the amplified TCR beta CDR3 regions. HTBI primers were the set used in a first-round RT-PCR of the TCR CDR3. TCRdb independently ran MiXCR on the multiplex PCR reads; one entry per CDR3 protein. The sample has 250,000 to 300,000 distinct CDR3 sequences; 15% to 20% are singletons. Any patient presenting with uncontrolled infection, other autoimmune disease, pregnancy or lactation was left out. This clonotype has at least ten counts. The antigen is unknown. Between the trimmed V and J ends, which lost 0 bases and 2 bases, there was a span of 6 bases. CDR3 length equals 14 residues. The V gene's germline CDR1 is SGHAT and CDR2 FQNNGV.

The specimen was blood. The source is a woman aged 55 to 70 with Graves' ophthalmopathy. This chain links TRBV11-2 with TRBJ2-3, with D unresolved. The CDR3 region is CASSLESLTDTQYF. As DNA, the CDR3 is TGTGCCAGCAGCTTAGAGTCCCTCACAGATACGCAGTATTTT.